The sample holds a few counts of the clone carrying this T cell receptor (beta chain). V was pared by 8 bases and J by 6 bases, with 11 bases between. This CDR3 comprises 12 residues. Germline CDR1 reads LGHDT; CDR2 reads YNNKEL (reference sequence). These data originate in a study of blood T cell repertoires in COVID-19. Study background: PBMCs, B-cell-depleted T cells, or T cells were the source of the cDNA or gDNA that made up the material.

Per the authors' pipeline: Amplified reference gene primers provided the basis for estimating nucleated cell counts. Profiled with immunoSEQ multiplex PCR; TCRdb holds only in-frame clones, not every one. The DNA gave D and trimming, while V, J and clone size come from that table. The sample shows 100,000 to 150,000 clones, 88% of them seen only once. J is TRBJ1-5 and V is TRBV3-1 (or the pseudogene TRBV3-2); tentative D call: TRBD1 (5 bases). The clonotype originates from a human donor in a cohort sampled during active COVID-19. Source material: peripheral blood. The chain's CDR3 is CASAQGGQPQHF. The DNA of the CDR3 is TGTGCCAGCGCTCAGGGAGGTCAGCCCCAGCATTTT.